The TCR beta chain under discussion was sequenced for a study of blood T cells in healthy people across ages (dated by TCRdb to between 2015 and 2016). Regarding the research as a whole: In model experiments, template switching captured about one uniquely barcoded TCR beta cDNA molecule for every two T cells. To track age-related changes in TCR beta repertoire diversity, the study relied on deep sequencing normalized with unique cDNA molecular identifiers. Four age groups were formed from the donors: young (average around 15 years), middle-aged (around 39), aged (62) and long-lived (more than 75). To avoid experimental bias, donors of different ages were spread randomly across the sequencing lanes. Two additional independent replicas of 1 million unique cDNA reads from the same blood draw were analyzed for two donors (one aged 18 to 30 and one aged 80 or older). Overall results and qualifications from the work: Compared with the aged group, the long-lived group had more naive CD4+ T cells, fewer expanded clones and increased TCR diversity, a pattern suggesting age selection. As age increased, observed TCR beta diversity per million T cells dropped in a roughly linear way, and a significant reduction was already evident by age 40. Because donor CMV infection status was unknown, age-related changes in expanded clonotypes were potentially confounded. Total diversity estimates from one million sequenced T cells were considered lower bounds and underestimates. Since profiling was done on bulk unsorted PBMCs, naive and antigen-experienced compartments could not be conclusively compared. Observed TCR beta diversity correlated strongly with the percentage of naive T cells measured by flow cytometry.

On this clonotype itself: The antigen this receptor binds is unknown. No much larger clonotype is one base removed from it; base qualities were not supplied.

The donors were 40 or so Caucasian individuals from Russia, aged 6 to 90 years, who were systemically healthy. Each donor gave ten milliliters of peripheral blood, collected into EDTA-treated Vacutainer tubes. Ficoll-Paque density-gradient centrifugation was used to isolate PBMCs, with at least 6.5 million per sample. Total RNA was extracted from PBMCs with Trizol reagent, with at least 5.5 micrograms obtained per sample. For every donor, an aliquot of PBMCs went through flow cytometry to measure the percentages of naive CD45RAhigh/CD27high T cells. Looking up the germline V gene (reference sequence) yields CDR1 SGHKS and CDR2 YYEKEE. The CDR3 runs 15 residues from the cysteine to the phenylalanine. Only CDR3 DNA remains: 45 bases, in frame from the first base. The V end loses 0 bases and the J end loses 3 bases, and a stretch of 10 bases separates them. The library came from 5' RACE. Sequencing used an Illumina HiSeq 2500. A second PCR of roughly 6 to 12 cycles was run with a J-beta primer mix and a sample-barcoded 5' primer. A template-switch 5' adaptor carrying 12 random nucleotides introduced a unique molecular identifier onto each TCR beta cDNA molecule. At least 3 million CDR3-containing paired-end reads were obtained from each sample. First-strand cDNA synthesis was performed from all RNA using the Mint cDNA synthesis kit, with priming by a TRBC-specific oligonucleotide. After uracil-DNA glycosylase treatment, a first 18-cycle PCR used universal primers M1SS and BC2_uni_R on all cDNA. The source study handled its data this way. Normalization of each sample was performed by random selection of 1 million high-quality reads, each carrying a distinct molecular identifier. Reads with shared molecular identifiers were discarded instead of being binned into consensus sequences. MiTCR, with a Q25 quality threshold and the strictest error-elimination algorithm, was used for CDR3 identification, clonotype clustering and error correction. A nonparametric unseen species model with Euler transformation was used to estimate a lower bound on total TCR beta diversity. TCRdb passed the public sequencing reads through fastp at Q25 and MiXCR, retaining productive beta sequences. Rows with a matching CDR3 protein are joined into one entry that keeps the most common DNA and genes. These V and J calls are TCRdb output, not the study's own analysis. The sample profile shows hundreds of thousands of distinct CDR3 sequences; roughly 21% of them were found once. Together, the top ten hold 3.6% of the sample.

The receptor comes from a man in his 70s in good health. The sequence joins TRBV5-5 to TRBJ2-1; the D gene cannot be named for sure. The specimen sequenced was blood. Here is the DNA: TGTGCCAGCAGCTTGGAGGCAGAGAGCTACAATGAGCAGTTCTTC. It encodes CASSLEAESYNEQFF.